The next 8 T cell receptor beta chains were all read from a single sample in a study of a mutant IDH1 vaccine in newly diagnosed glioma. Time point indicated: week 23, last vaccination. Doses consisted of 300 ug of mutant IDH1 20-mer peptide each, paired with topical imiquimod. Assay: immunoSEQ multiplex PCR; the TCRdb copy retains only in-frame clones and omits some. The table shows about 33,000 clones, with approximately 87% occurring only once. No cognate antigen is known for these TCRs. Specimen: PBMCs, collected from a glioma patient whose treatment included an IDH1 peptide vaccine. Every receptor here comes from a man aged 35 to 55 with glioma.

The chain carries TRBV19 and TRBJ1-1; perhaps TRBD1 as D (6 bases). Germline V CDR1 and CDR2: LNHDA, SQIVND (reference sequence). V gave up 3 bases and J gave up 1 base, with 12 bases separating them. This CDR3 region has 15 residues. CDR3 residues: CASSISGAPNTEAFF. CDR3 sequence (DNA): TGTGCCAGTAGTATCTCGGGGGCGCCGAACACTGAAGCTTTCTTT.

The rearrangement joins TRBV6-6 to TRBJ1-1; TRBD1 is a possible D gene (6 bases). CDR1 MNHNY and CDR2 SVGAGI come from the germline V gene (reference sequence). Trimming removed 2 bases at V and 6 bases at J, with 13 bases between. The CDR3 is 14 amino acids. The CDR3: CASSYEPQGAEAFF. As DNA, the CDR3 is TGTGCCAGCAGTTACGAACCACAGGGAGCTGAAGCTTTCTTT.

J is TRBJ1-2 and V is TRBV5-4, with 9 bases matching TRBD1. The trim removed 5 bases at V and 4 bases at J, leaving 9 bases unmatched. CDR1 SGHNT and CDR2 YYREEE come from the germline V gene (reference sequence). This CDR3 spans 15 amino acids. CDR3 coding DNA: TGTGCCAGCAGAGCCGGGACAGGGTATATCTATGGCTACACCTTC. Translated: CASRAGTGYIYGYTF.

The chain recombines TRBV5-6 with TRBJ1-2; D is possibly TRBD1 (6 bases). The germline V gene encodes CDR1 SGHDT and CDR2 YYEEEE. Trimming shortened V by 2 bases and J by 6 bases, and 14 bases separated the two germline ends. The CDR3 is made up of 14 amino acids. This chain's CDR3 is CASSLGPGGNGYTF. The CDR3, as DNA: TGTGCCAGCAGCTTAGGCCCGGGGGGCAATGGCTACACCTTC.

For the CDR3, the DNA is TGCAGCGTTGAAGATCCGGGACATCACCAAGAGACCCAGTACTTC. It translates to CSVEDPGHHQETQYF. The chain carries TRBV29-1 and TRBJ2-5; weak D call: TRBD1 (6 bases). Germline CDR1 SQVTM, CDR2 ANQGSEA. Trimming left V 0 bases short and J 0 bases short, with 11 bases between. CDR3 length: 15 amino acids.

The chain is built from TRBV28 and TRBJ1-1; D may be TRBD1 (6 bases). The CDR3 is 17 amino acids. CDR1 MDHEN and CDR2 SYDVKM come from the germline V gene. V lost 6 bases and J lost 4, with 24 bases in between. The CDR3 coding sequence is TGTGCCAGCAGGATAGGGGGAGGGGGAATGTCGGCCACTGAAGCTTTCTTT. Translated: CASRIGGGGMSATEAFF. Supplemented by reference TRBV28 and TRBJ1-1, the full variable domain reads DVKVTQSSRYLVKRTGEKVFLECVQDMDHENMFWYRQDPGLGLRLIYFSYDVKMKEKGDIPEGYSVSREKKERFSLILESASTNQTSMYLCASRIGGGGMSATEAFFGQGTRLTVV.

The chain links TRBV5-4 to TRBJ2-2; D perhaps matches TRBD2 (7 bases). The CDR3 consists of 17 residues. Trimming removed 4 bases from V and 7 bases from J, with 23 bases in between. Germline CDR1 reads SGHNT; CDR2 reads YYREEE (reference sequence). The CDR3 region is CASSPGGWRGKGGELFF. The CDR3 DNA reads as TGTGCCAGCAGCCCGGGGGGCTGGCGGGGGAAGGGCGGGGAGCTGTTTTTT.

The sample holds one count of this clone. The genes are TRBV5-4 and TRBJ2-5, with 7 nucleotides matching TRBD2. The CDR3 has 14 amino acids. V shed 1 base and J 5 bases; nucleotides not matched to a gene: 5. CDR1 is SGHNT, CDR2 YYREEE, per germline (reference sequence). CDR3 in DNA: TGTGCCAGCAGCTTGCAGGGAGGGGTGGAGACCCAGTACTTC. Its protein is CASSLQGGVETQYF.